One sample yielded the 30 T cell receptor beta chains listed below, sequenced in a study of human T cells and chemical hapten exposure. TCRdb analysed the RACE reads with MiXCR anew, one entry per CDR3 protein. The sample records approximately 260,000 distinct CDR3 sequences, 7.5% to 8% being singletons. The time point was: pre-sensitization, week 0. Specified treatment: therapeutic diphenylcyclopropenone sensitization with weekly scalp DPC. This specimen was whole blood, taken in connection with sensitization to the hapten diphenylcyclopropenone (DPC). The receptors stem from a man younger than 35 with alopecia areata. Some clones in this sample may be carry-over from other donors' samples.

The CDR3 spells CASTVAGWSNQPQHF. In nucleotides, the CDR3 is TGTGCCAGCACCGTAGCGGGTTGGAGCAATCAGCCCCAGCATTTT. V usage is TRBV28 and J usage is TRBJ1-5; D not resolved. The V end lost 7 bases, the J end lost 1 base, and 14 bases lay between the germline ends. In germline, CDR1 is MDHEN, CDR2 SYDVKM. The CDR3 consists of 15 residues.

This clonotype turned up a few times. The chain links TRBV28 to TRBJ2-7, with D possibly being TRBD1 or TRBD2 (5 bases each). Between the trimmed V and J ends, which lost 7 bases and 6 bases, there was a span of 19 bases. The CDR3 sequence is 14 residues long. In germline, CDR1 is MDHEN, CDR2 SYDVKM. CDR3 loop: CASTLQSGTAEQYF. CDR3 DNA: TGTGCCAGCACTCTCCAATCCGGGACCGCCGAGCAGTACTTC.

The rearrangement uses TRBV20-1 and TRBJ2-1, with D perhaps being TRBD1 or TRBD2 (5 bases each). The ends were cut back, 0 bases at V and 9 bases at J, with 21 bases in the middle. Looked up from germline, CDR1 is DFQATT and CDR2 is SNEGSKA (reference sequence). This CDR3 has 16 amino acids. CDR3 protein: CSARDGARLSGGEQFF. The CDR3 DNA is TGCAGTGCTAGAGACGGGGCTAGATTAAGCGGCGGTGAGCAGTTCTTC.

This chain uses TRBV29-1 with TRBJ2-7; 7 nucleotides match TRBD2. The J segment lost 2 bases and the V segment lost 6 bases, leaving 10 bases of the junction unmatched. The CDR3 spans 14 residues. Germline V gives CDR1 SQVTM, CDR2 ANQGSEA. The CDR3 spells CSVGGGLRTYEQYF. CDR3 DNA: TGCAGCGTGGGTGGGGGACTACGAACCTACGAGCAGTACTTC.

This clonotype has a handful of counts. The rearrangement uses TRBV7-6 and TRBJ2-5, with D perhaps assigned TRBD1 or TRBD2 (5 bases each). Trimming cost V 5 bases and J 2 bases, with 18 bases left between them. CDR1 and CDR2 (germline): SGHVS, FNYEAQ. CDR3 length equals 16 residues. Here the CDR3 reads CASSIRGELQQETQYF. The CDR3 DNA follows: TGTGCCAGCAGCATCCGGGGCGAGCTACAGCAAGAGACCCAGTACTTC.

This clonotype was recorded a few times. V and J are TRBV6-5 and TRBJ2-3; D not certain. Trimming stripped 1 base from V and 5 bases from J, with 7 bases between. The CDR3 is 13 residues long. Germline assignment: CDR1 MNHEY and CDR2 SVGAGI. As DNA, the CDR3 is TGTGCCAGCAGTTACTTTGAGCGAGATACGCAGTATTTT. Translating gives CASSYFERDTQYF.

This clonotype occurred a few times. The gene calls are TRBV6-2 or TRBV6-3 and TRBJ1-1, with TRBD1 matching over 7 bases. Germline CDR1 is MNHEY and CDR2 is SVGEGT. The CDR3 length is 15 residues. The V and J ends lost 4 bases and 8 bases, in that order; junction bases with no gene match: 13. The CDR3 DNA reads TGTGCCAGCAGTTGGGTCGTCTTCGACAGGGAGGAAGCTTTCTTT. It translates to CASSWVVFDREEAFF.

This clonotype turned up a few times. This CDR3 reads CASSQDLTNLGNTIYF. The CDR3 nucleotides read TGTGCCAGCAGCCAAGATTTGACCAACCTTGGAAACACCATATATTTT. The chain recombines TRBV4-2 with TRBJ1-3; no clear D. The CDR3 extends over 16 amino acids. V dropped 0 bases and J dropped 3 bases, with 12 bases sitting between them. The V gene's germline CDR1 is LGHNA and CDR2 YNFKEQ.

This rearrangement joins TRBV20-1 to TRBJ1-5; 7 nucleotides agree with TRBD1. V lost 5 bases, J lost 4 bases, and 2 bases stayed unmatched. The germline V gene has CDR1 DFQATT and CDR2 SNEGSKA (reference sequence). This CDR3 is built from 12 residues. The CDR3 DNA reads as TGCAGTGCTCTGGGACAGAATCAGCCCCAGCATTTT. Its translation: CSALGQNQPQHF.

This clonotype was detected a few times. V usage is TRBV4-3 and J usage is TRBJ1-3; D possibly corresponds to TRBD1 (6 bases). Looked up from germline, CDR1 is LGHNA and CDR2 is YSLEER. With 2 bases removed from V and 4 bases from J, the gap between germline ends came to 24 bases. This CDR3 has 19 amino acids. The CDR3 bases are TGCGCCAGCAGCCAAACCCCGTCCAGGGGAGGGTCTTACGGAAACACCATATATTTT. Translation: CASSQTPSRGGSYGNTIYF.

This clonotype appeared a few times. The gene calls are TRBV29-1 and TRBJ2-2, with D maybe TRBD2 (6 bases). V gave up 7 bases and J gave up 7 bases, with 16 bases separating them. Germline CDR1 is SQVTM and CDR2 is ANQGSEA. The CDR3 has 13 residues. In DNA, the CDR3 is TGCAGCGGAAGGGACTTCGGAGTCGGGGAGCTGTTTTTT. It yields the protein CSGRDFGVGELFF.

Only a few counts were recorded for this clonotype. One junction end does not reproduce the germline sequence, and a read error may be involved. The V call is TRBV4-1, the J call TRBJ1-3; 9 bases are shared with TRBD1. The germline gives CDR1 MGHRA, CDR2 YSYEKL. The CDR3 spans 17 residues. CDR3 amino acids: CASSRPRTGELGSTIYF. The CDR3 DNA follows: TGCGCCAGCAGCCGCCCCAGGACAGGGGAACTTGGAAGCACCATATATTTT.

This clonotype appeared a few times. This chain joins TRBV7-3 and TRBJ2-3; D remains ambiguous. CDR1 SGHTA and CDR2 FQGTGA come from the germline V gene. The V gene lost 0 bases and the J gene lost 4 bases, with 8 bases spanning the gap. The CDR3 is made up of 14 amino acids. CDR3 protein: CASSLTRPPDTQYF. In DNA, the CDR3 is TGTGCCAGCAGCTTAACTAGACCCCCAGATACGCAGTATTTT.

CDR3 sequence: CASSRDLVAGARTDTQYF. CDR3 DNA sequence: TGTGCCAGCAGCCGGGACCTGGTCGCGGGGGCACGCACAGATACGCAGTATTTT. V is TRBV11-2 and J is TRBJ2-3, with D tentatively TRBD2 (7 bases). CDR1 and CDR2 (germline): SGHAT, FQNNGV. The germline V and J ends were trimmed by 5 bases and 1 base, with 22 bases remaining between them. The CDR3 consists of 18 residues.

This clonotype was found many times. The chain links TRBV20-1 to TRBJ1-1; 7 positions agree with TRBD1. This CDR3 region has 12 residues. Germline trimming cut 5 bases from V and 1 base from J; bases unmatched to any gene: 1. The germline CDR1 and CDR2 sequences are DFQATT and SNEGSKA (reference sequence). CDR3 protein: CSARQGNTEAFF. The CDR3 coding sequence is TGCAGTGCTCGACAGGGGAACACTGAAGCTTTCTTT.

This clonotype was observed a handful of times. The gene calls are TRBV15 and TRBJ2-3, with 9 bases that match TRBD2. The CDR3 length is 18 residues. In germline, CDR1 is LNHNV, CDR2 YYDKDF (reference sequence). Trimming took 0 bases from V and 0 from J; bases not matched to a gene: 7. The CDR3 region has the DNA TGTGCCACCAGCAGAGATCTTCGCGGGGGGGTCAGCACAGATACGCAGTATTTT. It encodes CATSRDLRGGVSTDTQYF.

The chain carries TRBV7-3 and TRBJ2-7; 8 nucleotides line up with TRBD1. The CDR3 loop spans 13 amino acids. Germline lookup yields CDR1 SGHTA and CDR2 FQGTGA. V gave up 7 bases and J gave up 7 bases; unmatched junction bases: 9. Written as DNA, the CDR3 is TGTGCCAGCACCATTGACAGGGGAAGTGAGCAGTACGTC. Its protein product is CASTIDRGSEQYV.

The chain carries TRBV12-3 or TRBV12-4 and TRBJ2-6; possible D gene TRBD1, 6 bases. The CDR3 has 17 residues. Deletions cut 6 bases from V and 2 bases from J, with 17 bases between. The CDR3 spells CASSPDSILAGANVLTF. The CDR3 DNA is TGTGCCAGCAGCCCGGACAGCATCCTCGCTGGGGCCAACGTCCTGACTTTC.

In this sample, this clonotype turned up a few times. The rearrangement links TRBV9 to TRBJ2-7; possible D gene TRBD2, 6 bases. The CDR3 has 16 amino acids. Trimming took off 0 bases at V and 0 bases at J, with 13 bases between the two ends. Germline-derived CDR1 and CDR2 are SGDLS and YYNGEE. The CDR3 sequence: CASSVGGTDSSYEQYF. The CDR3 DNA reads TGTGCCAGCAGCGTAGGGGGGACTGACAGCTCCTACGAGCAGTACTTC.

CDR3: CASSEATGIGPQHF. The DNA for the CDR3 is TGCGCCAGCAGTGAGGCGACAGGGATTGGGCCCCAGCATTTT. This chain uses TRBV10-2 with TRBJ1-5; 7 bases agree with TRBD1. This CDR3 has 14 residues. V lost 2 bases to trimming and J lost 9 bases; unmatched junction nucleotides: 7. Germline loops: CDR1 WSHSY, CDR2 SAAADI.

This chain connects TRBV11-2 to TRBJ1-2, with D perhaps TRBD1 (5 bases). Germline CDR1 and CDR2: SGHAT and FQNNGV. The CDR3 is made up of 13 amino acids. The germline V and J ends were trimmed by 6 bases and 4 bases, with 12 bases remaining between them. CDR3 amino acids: CASSAGRTYGYTF. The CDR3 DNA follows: TGTGCCAGCAGTGCGGGGCGAACCTATGGCTACACCTTC.

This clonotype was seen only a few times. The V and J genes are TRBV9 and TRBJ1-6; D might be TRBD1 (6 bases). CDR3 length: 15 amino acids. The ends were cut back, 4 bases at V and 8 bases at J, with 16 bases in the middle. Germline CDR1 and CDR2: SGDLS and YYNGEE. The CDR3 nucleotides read TGTGCCAGCAGCCAAGCCGGGGGCGGCTATTCACCCCTCCACTTT. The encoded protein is CASSQAGGGYSPLHF.

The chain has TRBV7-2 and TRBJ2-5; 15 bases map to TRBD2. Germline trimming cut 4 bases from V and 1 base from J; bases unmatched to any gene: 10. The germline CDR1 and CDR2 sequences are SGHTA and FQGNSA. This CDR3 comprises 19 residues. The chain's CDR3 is CASSSNYPGLAGGQETQYF. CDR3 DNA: TGTGCCAGCAGCTCCAACTACCCGGGACTAGCGGGGGGCCAAGAGACCCAGTACTTC. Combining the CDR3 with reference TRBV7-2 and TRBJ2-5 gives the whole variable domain GAGVSQSPSNKVTEKGKDVELRCDPISGHTALYWYRQSLGQGLEFLIYFQGNSAPDKSGLPSDRFSAERTGGSVSTLTIQRTQQEDSAVYLCASSSNYPGLAGGQETQYFGPGTRLLVL.

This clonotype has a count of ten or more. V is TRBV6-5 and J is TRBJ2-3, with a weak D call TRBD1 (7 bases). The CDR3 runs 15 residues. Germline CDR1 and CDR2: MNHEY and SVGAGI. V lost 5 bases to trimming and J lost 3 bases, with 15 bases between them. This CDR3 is CASSTNRGGTDTQYF. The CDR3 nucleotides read TGTGCCAGCAGTACGAACAGGGGAGGTACAGATACGCAGTATTTT.

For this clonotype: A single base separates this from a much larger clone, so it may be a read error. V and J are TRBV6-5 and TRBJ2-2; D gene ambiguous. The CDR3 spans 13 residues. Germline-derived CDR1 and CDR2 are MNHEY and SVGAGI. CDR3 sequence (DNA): TGTGCCGGCAGTTACATAAACACCGGGGAGCTGTTTTTT. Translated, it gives CAGSYINTGELFF.

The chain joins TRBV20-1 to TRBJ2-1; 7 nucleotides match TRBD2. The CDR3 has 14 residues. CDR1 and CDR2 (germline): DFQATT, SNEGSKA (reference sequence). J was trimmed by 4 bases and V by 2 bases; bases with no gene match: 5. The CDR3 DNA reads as TGCAGTGCTAGATTGGCGGGGGATTACAATGAGCAGTTCTTC. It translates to CSARLAGDYNEQFF.

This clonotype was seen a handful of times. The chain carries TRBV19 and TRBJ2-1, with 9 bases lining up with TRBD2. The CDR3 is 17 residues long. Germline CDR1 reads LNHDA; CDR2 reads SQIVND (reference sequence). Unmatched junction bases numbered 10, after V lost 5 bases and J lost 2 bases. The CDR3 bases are TGTGCCAGTAGTTCCCGAGGACTAGCGTTCCCCTACAATGAGCAGTTCTTC. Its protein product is CASSSRGLAFPYNEQFF.

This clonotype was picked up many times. The CDR3 DNA reads TGTGCCAGCAGCCGCCGGGACGGTAGCAATCAGCCCCAGCATTTT. This encodes CASSRRDGSNQPQHF. V gene TRBV27 combines with J gene TRBJ1-5; D is possibly TRBD1 (5 bases). Deletions cut 6 bases from V and 0 bases from J, with 12 bases between. The V gene's germline CDR1 is MNHEY and CDR2 SMNVEV (reference sequence). The CDR3 covers 15 residues.

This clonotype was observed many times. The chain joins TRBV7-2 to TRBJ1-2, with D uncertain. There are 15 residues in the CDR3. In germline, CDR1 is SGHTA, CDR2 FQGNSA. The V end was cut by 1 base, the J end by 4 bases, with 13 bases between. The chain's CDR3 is CASSLEASALYGYTF. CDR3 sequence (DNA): TGTGCCAGCAGCTTAGAGGCCAGTGCACTCTATGGCTACACCTTC.

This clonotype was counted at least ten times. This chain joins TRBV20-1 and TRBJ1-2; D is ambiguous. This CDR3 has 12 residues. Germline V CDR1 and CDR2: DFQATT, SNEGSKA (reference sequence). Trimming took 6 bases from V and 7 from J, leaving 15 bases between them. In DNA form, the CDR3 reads TGCAGTGCCCAGCCTGGGTTGGGTGGCTACACCTTC. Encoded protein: CSAQPGLGGYTF.